The 20 T cell receptor beta chains below all came from one sample that was sequenced in a study of neoadjuvant nivolumab and ipilimumab in lung cancer. Repertoires were generated with immunoSEQ multiplex PCR, while TCRdb's copy carries only in-frame clones and drops some. The profile shows thousands of clones, roughly four fifths of them singletons. The source material was normal lung tissue adjacent to the tumor, sampled after neoadjuvant nivolumab, alone or with ipilimumab, at or shortly before surgery. These receptors came from an adult with non-small cell lung cancer. Some clones in this sample may be carry-over from other donors' samples.

Note on this clone: The same CDR3 also results from other DNA sequences found in this sample. The rearrangement joins TRBV5-4 to TRBJ1-6; D uncertain. Trimming shortened V by 1 base and J by 8 bases, and 10 bases separated the two germline ends. The CDR3 covers 14 residues. In germline, CDR1 is SGHNT, CDR2 YYREEE (reference sequence). CDR3 nucleotide sequence: TGTGCCAGCAGCTTGTTGGGTGGGGATTCACCCCTCCACTTT. The encoded protein is CASSLLGGDSPLHF.

The V and J genes are TRBV6-1 and TRBJ1-6; no firm D call. V was trimmed by 3 bases and J by 0 bases, leaving 6 bases between them. Germline CDR1 MNHNS, CDR2 SASEGT. The CDR3 sequence is 15 residues long. The CDR3 here is CASSDRSSYNSPLHF. Here the CDR3 DNA reads TGTGCCAGCAGTGACAGAAGCTCCTATAATTCACCCCTCCACTTT.

V usage is TRBV18 and J usage is TRBJ2-2; no clear D gene. Trimming cost V 2 bases and J 7 bases, with 5 bases left between them. The CDR3 contains 12 residues. Germline-derived CDR1 and CDR2 are KGHSH and LQKENI. This CDR3 reads CASSPGDGELFF. DNA of the CDR3: TGTGCCAGCTCACCAGGTGACGGGGAGCTGTTTTTT. The full variable domain, its missing parts supplied by reference TRBV18 and TRBJ2-2, is NAGVMQNPRHLVRRRGQEARLRCSPMKGHSHVYWYRQLPEEGLKFMVYLQKENIIDESGMPKERFSAEFPKEGPSILRIQQVVRGDSAAYFCASSPGDGELFFGEGSRLTVL.

V and J are TRBV4-3 and TRBJ1-6; D gene uncertain. Germline V CDR1 and CDR2: LGHNA, YSLEER. V dropped 2 bases and J dropped 4 bases, with 9 bases sitting between them. The CDR3 totals 15 residues. The chain's CDR3 is CASSQNPRYNSPLHF. DNA of the CDR3: TGCGCCAGCAGCCAAAATCCAAGATATAATTCACCCCTCCACTTT.

V is TRBV5-1 and J is TRBJ1-2; maybe TRBD1 (6 bases). The CDR3 contains 13 residues. CDR1 is SGHRS, CDR2 YFSETQ, per germline. The germline V and J ends were trimmed by 4 bases and 7 bases, with 14 bases remaining between them. CDR3 sequence (DNA): TGCGCCAGCAGCCGAGAGGGGGGTCTTGGCTACACCTTC. Its translation is CASSREGGLGYTF.

The genes are TRBV25-1 and TRBJ2-7; D unclear. CDR1 MGHDK and CDR2 SYGVNS come from the germline V gene. V lost 7 bases and J 2 bases, leaving 12 bases between the germline ends. This CDR3 comprises 13 residues. The CDR3 loop reads CASTGPKAYEQYF. The CDR3 DNA reads as TGTGCCAGCACCGGGCCCAAGGCCTACGAGCAGTACTTC.

V and J are TRBV30 and TRBJ1-6; 7 bases are shared with TRBD1. The CDR3 has 15 residues. The trim removed 3 bases at V and 7 bases at J, leaving 9 bases unmatched. CDR1 and CDR2 (germline): GTSNPN, SVGIG (reference sequence). The CDR3 loop is CAWSPHWDRNSPLHF. The CDR3 DNA is TGTGCCTGGAGCCCCCACTGGGACAGAAATTCACCCCTCCACTTT.

J is TRBJ1-4 and V is TRBV18; no definite D call. Germline-derived CDR1 and CDR2 are KGHSH and LQKENI. This CDR3 comprises 15 residues. Between the trimmed V and J ends, which lost 3 bases and 6 bases, there was a span of 14 bases. CDR3 sequence reads: CASSPKREGHEKLFF. In nucleotides, the CDR3 is TGTGCCAGCTCACCGAAGCGGGAGGGCCATGAAAAACTGTTTTTT.

This clone has just a few counts. The CDR3: CASSLHRGGGYGYTF. As DNA, the CDR3 is TGTGCCAGCAGCTTACATCGGGGGGGTGGCTATGGCTACACCTTC. This chain uses TRBV7-9 with TRBJ1-2; tentative D call: TRBD1 (5 bases). Looked up from germline, CDR1 is SEHNR and CDR2 is FQNEAQ (reference sequence). There are 15 residues in the CDR3. V lost 2 bases and J lost 4, with 14 bases in between.

The genes are TRBV4-1 and TRBJ2-7; D assignment may be TRBD1 or TRBD2 (5 bases each). Germline assignment: CDR1 MGHRA and CDR2 YSYEKL. V dropped 3 bases and J dropped 1 base, with 19 bases sitting between them. The CDR3 is 17 amino acids. CDR3: CASSHPRDGSKSYEQYF. CDR3 DNA sequence: TGCGCCAGCAGCCACCCTAGGGACGGCTCAAAGTCCTACGAGCAGTACTTC.

The V gene is TRBV2, the J gene TRBJ2-1; 7 positions agree with TRBD1. V trimming: 4 bases; J trimming: 4 bases; junction bases outside the gene matches: 4. This CDR3 comprises 14 residues. The V gene's germline CDR1 is SNHLY and CDR2 FYNNEI. The CDR3 coding sequence is TGTGCCAGCAGTGGTGGGACAGAATACAATGAGCAGTTCTTC. Translation gives CASSGGTEYNEQFF.

The chain has TRBV18 and TRBJ2-3; D gene uncertain. The CDR3 has 13 amino acids. Trimming took 1 base from V and 5 from J, leaving 7 bases between them. Germline values: CDR1 KGHSH, CDR2 LQKENI. The CDR3 DNA reads as TGTGCCAGCTCACCACTGCCTCTAGATACGCAGTATTTT. This translates into CASSPLPLDTQYF.

This CDR3 reads CASTSIDRIQETQYF. The CDR3 nucleotides read TGTGCCAGCACCTCGATCGACAGGATCCAAGAGACCCAGTACTTC. The gene calls are TRBV6-5 and TRBJ2-5, with D possibly being TRBD1 (6 bases). CDR3 length equals 15 residues. CDR1 and CDR2 from the germline V gene are MNHEY and SVGAGI. V shed 7 bases and J shed 1 base, with 16 bases lying between them.

The rearrangement uses TRBV27 and TRBJ2-7; TRBD2 is a possible D gene (6 bases). The V gene's germline CDR1 is MNHEY and CDR2 SMNVEV (reference sequence). The CDR3 extends over 14 amino acids. Deletions cut 5 bases from V and 7 bases from J, with 18 bases between. The CDR3 loop is CASSTLSGLREQYF. CDR3 in DNA: TGTGCCAGCAGTACCCTATCGGGACTCCGGGAGCAGTACTTC.

This clone was seen just once. J is TRBJ2-6 and V is TRBV5-1, with D unclear. Germline assignment: CDR1 SGHRS and CDR2 YFSETQ. The V gene lost 1 base and the J gene lost 1 base, with 15 bases spanning the gap. The CDR3 contains 18 residues. The CDR3 bases are TGCGCCAGCAGCTTGAAAATGGCAGGCCAATCTGGGGCCAACGTCCTGACTTTC. Its translation is CASSLKMAGQSGANVLTF.

This clone appeared once. The chain recombines TRBV5-6 with TRBJ2-7; 11 bases line up with TRBD2. Germline CDR1 is SGHDT and CDR2 is YYEEEE. J lost 7 bases, V lost 5 bases, and 2 bases had no gene match. The CDR3 is made up of 12 amino acids. CDR3 DNA: TGTGCCAGCAGTCGGACTAGCGGGGAGCAGTACTTC. Its translation: CASSRTSGEQYF.

The chain carries TRBV11-2 and TRBJ2-6; D is uncertain. There are 14 residues in the CDR3. The V end lost 5 bases, the J end lost 1 base, and 6 bases lay between the germline ends. The germline CDR1 and CDR2 sequences are SGHAT and FQNNGV. The CDR3 coding sequence is TGTGCCAGCAGCACCCAATCTGGGGCCAACGTCCTGACTTTC. Translated, it gives CASSTQSGANVLTF.

The rearrangement links TRBV6-5 to TRBJ2-1; 11 bases are a match to TRBD2. V was clipped by 4 bases and J by 4 bases; unmatched bases: 6. The CDR3 length is 16 residues. The V gene's germline CDR1 is MNHEY and CDR2 SVGAGI. Here the CDR3 reads CASSWGRLAGYNEQFF. The CDR3 DNA reads as TGTGCCAGCAGTTGGGGGCGACTAGCGGGATACAATGAGCAGTTCTTC.

The chain recombines TRBV4-1 with TRBJ2-1, with TRBD2 matching 9 bases. After removal of 4 bases from V and 9 bases from J, the junction contained 10 bases not matched to a gene. Germline V gene data show CDR1 as MGHRA and CDR2 as YSYEKL. CDR3 length: 15 residues. In DNA form, the CDR3 reads TGCGCCAGCAGCCCCCGCCCCGGACTAGCGATTGAGCAGTTCTTC. Amino acid sequence: CASSPRPGLAIEQFF.

This clone has only one observation. V usage is TRBV7-8 and J usage is TRBJ2-3, with TRBD2 matching over 8 bases. Germline V gene sequence: CDR1 SGHVS, CDR2 FQNEAQ. This CDR3 is built from 16 residues. With 5 bases clipped from V and 7 bases from J, the junction kept 14 bases outside the gene matches. As DNA, the CDR3 is TGTGCCAGCAGCCCCCAAGGTAGCGGGAACAAGCATACGCAGTATTTT. This codes for CASSPQGSGNKHTQYF. The full variable domain, in which reference TRBV7-8 and TRBJ2-3 provide the parts outside the CDR3, is GAGVSQSPRYKVAKRGQDVALRCDPISGHVSLFWYQQALGQGPEFLTYFQNEAQLDKSGLPSDRFFAERPEGSVSTLKIQRTQQEDSAVYLCASSPQGSGNKHTQYFGPGTRLTVL.